The text below deals with one T cell receptor (beta chain). This clone was counted many times. What this receptor recognizes is not known. No much larger clone exists at a distance of one base, and base qualities are not known. This specimen belongs to a study of metastatic and nonmetastatic thyroid tumors (dated by TCRdb to the early 2020s). With respect to the entire study: The researchers compared repertoires between peripheral blood samples and tumor or nodule tissue samples from patients with malignant or benign thyroid disease. The research as a whole found: In both blood and tumor samples, TCR beta diversity was reported to be significantly higher in malignant tumors than in benign nodules.

The CDR3 has 18 amino acids, counting the end cysteine and phenylalanine. Only the CDR3 portion is preserved as DNA: 54 bases, with reading frame beginning at the first base. Based on the germline V gene (reference sequence), the CDR1 and CDR2 sequences are DFQATT and SNEGSKA. Relative to germline, V is missing 3 bases and J is missing 0 bases, with 7 bases of the junction outside any gene match. No treatment had been received by any patient before thyroid surgery. The study retrospectively analysed patient clinical samples collected from about 2012 to 2018 using T-cell receptor beta sequencing. The library was made by PCR. Sequenced using an Illumina HiSeq 4000. High-throughput sequencing was used to profile the TCR beta-chain CDR3 region of every patient. The paper's data handling went like this. Drawing on CDR3 differences between clinicopathological groups, the researchers built a classifier meant to tell apart patients with distant-metastatic papillary thyroid cancer. The Shannon index was used to measure repertoire diversity, and the Morisita-Horn index was used to measure how similar tumor and blood repertoires were. TCRdb's own reprocessing of the public reads used fastp at Q25 and MiXCR and kept productive beta chains. The V and J calls and clone size come from TCRdb's table, not from the authors' own analysis. The sample records around 15,000 clones, 9.5% to 15% of which are singletons. The ten largest clones take up around a sixth of the sample.

This receptor was taken from a female donor with papillary thyroid cancer or a benign thyroid nodule (not recorded which). Some clones in this sample may be carry-over from other donors' samples. Specimen: tumor tissue. The rearrangement joined TRBV20-1 to TRBJ2-3, and TRBD2 matches 15 of the central bases. CDR3 region: CSARGGTSGGTSTDTQYF. The bases are TGCAGTGCTAGGGGCGGGACTAGCGGGGGGACTAGCACAGATACGCAGTATTTT.